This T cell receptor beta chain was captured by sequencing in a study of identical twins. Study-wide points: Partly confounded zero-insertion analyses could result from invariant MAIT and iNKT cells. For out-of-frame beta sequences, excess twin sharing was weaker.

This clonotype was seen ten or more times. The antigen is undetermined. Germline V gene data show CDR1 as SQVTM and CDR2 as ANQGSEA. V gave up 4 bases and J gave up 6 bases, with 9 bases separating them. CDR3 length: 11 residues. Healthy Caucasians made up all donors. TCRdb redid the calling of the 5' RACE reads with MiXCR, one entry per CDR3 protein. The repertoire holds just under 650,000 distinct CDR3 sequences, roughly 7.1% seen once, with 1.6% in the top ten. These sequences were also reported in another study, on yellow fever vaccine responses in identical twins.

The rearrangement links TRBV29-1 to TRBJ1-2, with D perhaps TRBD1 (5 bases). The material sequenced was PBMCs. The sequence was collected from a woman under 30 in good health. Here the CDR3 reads CSVAGGDGYTF. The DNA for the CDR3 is TGCAGCGTTGCGGGAGGGGATGGCTACACCTTC.